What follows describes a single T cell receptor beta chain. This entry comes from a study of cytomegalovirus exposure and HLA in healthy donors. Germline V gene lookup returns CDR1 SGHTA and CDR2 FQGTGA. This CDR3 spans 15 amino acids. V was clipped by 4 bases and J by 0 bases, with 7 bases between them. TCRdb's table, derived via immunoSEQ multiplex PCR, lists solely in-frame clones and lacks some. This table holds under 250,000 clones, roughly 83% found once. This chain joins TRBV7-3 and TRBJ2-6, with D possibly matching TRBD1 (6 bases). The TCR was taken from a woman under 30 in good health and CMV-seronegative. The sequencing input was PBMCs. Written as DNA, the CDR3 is TGTGCCAGCAGCTCGACAGGCTCTGGGGCCAACGTCCTGACTTTC. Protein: CASSSTGSGANVLTF.